These 27 T cell receptor beta chains were sequenced from one sample in a study of tissue T cells after allogeneic stem cell transplantation. The table came from immunoSEQ multiplex PCR; TCRdb's copy has only in-frame clones and leaves some out. In the table there are about 48,000 clones, approximately 73% of which are singletons. The specimen sequenced was sorted cells pooled from one or two spleens. These TCRs come from a pool of C57BL/6 mice in good health.

This clone has just a few counts. The gene names given are mouse names. The read ends 1 residue early relative to the CDR3; the germline J gene fills the gap. The chain uses TRBV19 and TRBJ1-2; TRBD1 matches 9 bases. Germline CDR1 FNHDT, CDR2 SITEND (reference sequence). CDR3 length equals 14 residues. J was trimmed by 0 bases and V by 5 bases; bases with no gene match: 2. The CDR3 bases that were read are TGTGCCAGCAGCCGGACAGGGGCAAACTCCGACTACACC. Residues: CASSRTGANSDYT. The whole CDR3 is CASSRTGANSDYTF.

Comments on this clone: All gene names here are mouse names. The read is 1 residue too short to cover the CDR3 end, so that end is filled in from the germline J gene. J is TRBJ1-5 and V is TRBV20; TRBD1 matches 10 bases. Germline V gene lookup returns CDR1 GFQATS and CDR2 STVNSAI. After removal of 3 bases from V and 3 bases from J, the junction contained 2 bases not matched to a gene. The CDR3 extends over 14 amino acids. The CDR3: CGARGTGANQAPLF. Partial CDR3 DNA: TGTGGTGCTAGAGGGACAGGGGCCAACCAGGCTCCGCTT.

This clone occurred a few times. The gene names here belong to mouse. From the germline J gene comes the end of the CDR3, since the read stops 1 residue before it. The rearrangement uses TRBV13-1 and TRBJ2-7; TRBD1 matches 7 bases. This CDR3 is built from 13 residues. Trimming took 6 bases from V and 0 from J; bases not matched to a gene: 3. Per germline, CDR1 NSHNY and CDR2 SYGAGN. CDR3 bases read: TGTGCCAGCATGCGGGACAGCTCCTATGAACAGTAC. Its protein is CASMRDSSYEQY. The full CDR3 is CASMRDSSYEQYF.

In the case of this clone: The gene names given are mouse names. The read ends 1 residue shy of where the CDR3 ends; the end is completed using the germline J gene. The V and J genes are TRBV12-2 and TRBJ1-4; a possible D gene is TRBD1 (5 bases). The CDR3 sequence is 16 residues long. V lost 0 bases, J lost 0 bases, and 10 bases lay in between. Germline V CDR1 and CDR2: SGHLS, HYDKME. CDR3 sequence: CASSLVGALSNERLFF. Partial CDR3 DNA: TGTGCCAGCTCTCTCGTCGGGGCCCTTTCCAACGAAAGATTATTT. Based on the CDR3 plus reference TRBV12-2 and TRBJ1-4, the full variable domain is NSGVVQSPRYIIKGKGERSILKCIPISGHLSVAWYQQTQGQELKFFIQHYDKMERDKGNLPSRFSVQQFDDYHSEMNMSALELEDSAVYFCASSLVGALSNERLFFGHGTKLSVL.

In regard to this clone: Gene names refer to mouse genes. The CDR3 reads CASSDRLGGNYAEQFF. The sequenced CDR3 bases are TGTGCCAGCAGTGATAGACTGGGGGGAAACTATGCTGAGCAGTTC. The chain links TRBV13-3 to TRBJ2-1, with TRBD2 matching over 10 bases. The read halts 1 residue ahead of the CDR3 end, with the missing end drawn from the germline J gene. The CDR3 consists of 16 residues. J gave up 1 base and V 1 base, and 2 bases lay outside the gene matches. The V gene's germline CDR1 is NNHDY and CDR2 SYVADS.

As regards this clone: Genes here carry mouse names. The CDR3 sequence is CASSPDRVNQDTQYF. Partial CDR3 DNA: TGTGCCAGCAGCCCCGACAGGGTTAACCAAGACACCCAGTAC. V and J are TRBV2 and TRBJ2-5, with 7 positions matching TRBD1. Read data end 1 residue before the CDR3 end; the end is taken from the germline J gene. Germline assignment: CDR1 LGHNA and CDR2 YSYQKL. Trimming removed 4 bases from V and 0 bases from J; junction bases left unmatched: 4. The CDR3 sequence is 15 residues long.

Comments on this clone: Germline and genes here are mouse. Coverage ceases 1 residue before the CDR3 finishes, and the germline J gene fills in the end. V and J are TRBV13-3 and TRBJ1-2; TRBD1 aligns across 8 bases. Germline V lookup: CDR1 NNHDY, CDR2 SYVADS. There are 15 residues in the CDR3. J was trimmed by 0 bases and V by 3 bases; bases with no gene match: 4. This CDR3 is CASSGSTGANSDYTF. The part of the CDR3 DNA that was read is TGTGCCAGCAGTGGGTCGACAGGGGCAAACTCCGACTACACC.

By its share, this clone is medium-sized. Gene names are the mouse ones. The read terminates 1 residue ahead of where the CDR3 ends, so the germline J gene completes it. The J gene is TRBJ2-7, the V gene TRBV31, with 12 bases lining up with TRBD2. Germline-derived CDR1 and CDR2 are GKSSPN and SITVG. The CDR3 has 13 amino acids. The trim removed 2 bases at V and 6 bases at J, leaving 2 bases unmatched. This CDR3 reads CAWSGDWGVEQYF. The covered CDR3 bases are TGTGCCTGGAGTGGGGACTGGGGGGTTGAACAGTAC.

This clone was recorded once. Germline and genes: mouse. Sequencing ends 1 residue short of the CDR3 end; the germline J gene provides the rest. Other DNA variants within this sample encode the same CDR3. This chain joins TRBV19 and TRBJ1-1; 8 positions agree with TRBD1. CDR1 is FNHDT, CDR2 SITEND, per germline (reference sequence). CDR3 size: 14 residues. With V trimmed by 2 bases and J by 1 base, 1 base remained unmatched. CDR3 DNA, as far as it was read: TGTGCCAGCAGTATCACAGGGGGAAACACAGAAGTCTTC. It translates to CASSITGGNTEVF. The full CDR3 reads CASSITGGNTEVFF.

Regarding this clone: The genes are named according to mouse. Read coverage stops 1 residue before the CDR3 terminus; the germline J gene supplies the remainder. This chain connects TRBV15 to TRBJ2-3; D gene ambiguous. V lost 2 bases and J 3 bases, leaving 6 bases between the germline ends. This CDR3 is built from 13 residues. Germline V CDR1 and CDR2: SGHND, FRSKSL. Here the CDR3 reads CASSLPGAETLYF. CDR3 bases read: TGTGCCAGCAGTTTACCCGGGGCAGAAACGCTGTAT.

A note on this clone: Gene names and germline refer to mouse. The read gets to within 1 residue of the CDR3 end, and the germline J gene fills in the rest. The rearrangement uses TRBV1 and TRBJ2-4; D is unresolved. CDR3 length: 12 amino acids. Germline V gene sequence: CDR1 NSQYPW, CDR2 LRSPGD (reference sequence). V was shortened by 1 base and J by 5 bases, with 4 bases between the two germline ends. Partial CDR3 DNA: TGCACCTGCAGTGCAGCCCTAAACACCTTGTAC. The encoded protein is CTCSAALNTLY. Given in full, the CDR3 is CTCSAALNTLYF.

Note on this clone: Gene names and germline refer to mouse. The DNA ends 1 residue before the CDR3 does, and the rest of the CDR3 is filled in from the germline J gene. The chain employs TRBV31 and TRBJ2-2, with D hard to call. In germline, CDR1 is GKSSPN, CDR2 SITVG. The CDR3 totals 13 residues. With 2 bases removed from V and 0 bases from J, the gap between germline ends came to 4 bases. The CDR3 reads CAWSGANTGQLYF. The CDR3 bases that were read are TGTGCCTGGAGTGGGGCAAACACCGGGCAGCTCTAC.

Points on this clone: Genes and germline come from the mouse. The read stops 1 residue short of the end of the CDR3; the missing end is completed from the germline J gene. The rearrangement links TRBV21 to TRBJ2-4; 10 bases match TRBD1. TRBV21 belongs to the ORF category, with a function that is uncertain. V dropped 1 base and J dropped 0; count of bases not matched to a gene: 1. The CDR3 runs to 16 residues. CDR3 DNA (partial): TGTGCTAGCAGTCAATGGGACAGGGGAAGTCAAAACACCTTGTAC. Amino acids: CASSQWDRGSQNTLY. The full CDR3 sequence reads CASSQWDRGSQNTLYF.

In regard to this clone: Mouse names are used for the genes. The read ends 1 residue early relative to the CDR3; the germline J gene fills the gap. The chain employs TRBV12-2 and TRBJ2-7; TRBD2 matches at 10 bases. Trimming took 1 base from V and 4 from J; bases not matched to a gene: 6. CDR3 length: 15 residues. Germline values: CDR1 SGHLS, CDR2 HYDKME. The covered CDR3 bases are TGTGCCAGCTCTCTTTCTCGGGACTGGGGATATGAACAGTAC. Translating it yields CASSLSRDWGYEQY. The CDR3 reads in full as CASSLSRDWGYEQYF.

Points on this clone: Gene names refer to mouse genes. The sequenced fragment ends 1 residue before the CDR3 boundary, so the rest is inferred from the germline J gene. The rearrangement links TRBV26 to TRBJ1-3; possibly TRBD1 for D (6 bases). V lost 6 bases and J lost 3, with 12 bases in between. The CDR3 length is 14 residues. Germline assignment: CDR1 KGHPV and CDR2 FQNQEV (reference sequence). The CDR3 loop is CASSHDRIGNTLYF. The sequenced CDR3 bases are TGTGCCAGCAGCCATGACAGGATTGGAAATACGCTCTAT.

As to this clone: Each gene name is a mouse one. CDR3 bases read: TGTGCCAGCTCTCTCGAACTGGGGGGGCGTGGCACCCAGTAC. The encoded protein is CASSLELGGRGTQY. The entire CDR3 is CASSLELGGRGTQYF. The V and J genes are TRBV12-2 and TRBJ2-5; 11 bases are shared with TRBD2. The read is 1 residue too short to cover the CDR3 end, so that end is filled in from the germline J gene. CDR3 length: 15 amino acids. CDR1 and CDR2 from the germline V gene are SGHLS and HYDKME. The junction had 6 bases not matched to a gene; V was cut back by 0 bases and J by 8 bases.

A word on this clone: Gene names and germline refer to mouse. The read finishes 1 residue shy of the CDR3 end, and the germline J gene is used to complete it. The chain couples TRBV13-1 to TRBJ1-1; TRBD1 is a possible D gene (5 bases). This CDR3 is built from 14 residues. The germline V and J ends were trimmed by 0 bases and 0 bases, with 6 bases remaining between them. From germline, CDR1 is NSHNY and CDR2 SYGAGN. Incomplete CDR3 DNA: TGTGCCAGCAGTGATGGGACAACAAACACAGAAGTCTTC. Translation gives CASSDGTTNTEVF. The full CDR3 protein is CASSDGTTNTEVFF.

Comments on this clone: The gene names here belong to mouse. The CDR3 loop is CASSPSPISNERLFF. The part of the CDR3 DNA that was read is TGTGCCAGCTCTCCAAGTCCTATTTCCAACGAAAGATTATTT. J is TRBJ1-4 and V is TRBV12-1; no firm D call. With the read ending 1 residue before the CDR3 end, the germline J gene is used to fill in that end. The CDR3 has 15 amino acids. Trimming cost V 2 bases and J 0 bases, with 9 bases left between them. CDR1 and CDR2 from the germline V gene are SGHSN and HYEKVE.

A remark on this clone: Gene and germline names: mouse. Read coverage stops 1 residue before the CDR3 terminus; the germline J gene supplies the remainder. V gene TRBV16 combines with J gene TRBJ2-2, with 13 bases that match TRBD2. Germline V gene lookup returns CDR1 SGHSA and CDR2 FRNQAP. Trimming removed 5 bases from V and 3 bases from J; junction bases left unmatched: 6. This CDR3 contains 17 residues. CDR3 residues: CASSPRTGGAHTGQLYF. CDR3 bases read: TGTGCAAGCAGCCCCCGGACTGGGGGGGCGCACACCGGGCAGCTCTAC.

This clone was detected once. All gene names here are mouse names. Read coverage stops 1 residue before the CDR3 terminus; the germline J gene supplies the remainder. The J gene is TRBJ2-2, the V gene TRBV15; maybe TRBD1 (7 bases). Trimming removed 3 bases from V and 4 bases from J, with 12 bases in between. This CDR3 region has 15 residues. Germline loops: CDR1 SGHND, CDR2 FRSKSL. The CDR3 bases that were read are TGTGCCAGCAGTTTTAGGGGGCGGGGCACCGGGCAGCTCTAC. It translates to CASSFRGRGTGQLY. The whole CDR3 region reads CASSFRGRGTGQLYF.

Turning to this clone: Gene names and germline match the mouse. The read ends 1 residue early relative to the CDR3; the germline J gene fills the gap. The rearrangement joins TRBV1 to TRBJ2-3, with 7 bases identical to TRBD2. J lost 0 bases, V lost 2 bases, and 5 bases had no gene match. The CDR3 sequence is 16 residues long. In germline, CDR1 is NSQYPW, CDR2 LRSPGD (reference sequence). The CDR3 sequence is CTCSARAGGSAETLYF. Incomplete CDR3 DNA: TGCACCTGCAGTGCACGGGCTGGGGGTAGTGCAGAAACGCTGTAT.

This clone was detected only a few times. Each gene name is a mouse one. The read ends 1 residue before the CDR3 terminus; that terminus is restored from the germline J gene. The chain carries TRBV20 and TRBJ1-4; 7 bases are a match to TRBD1. V shed 0 bases, J shed 2 bases, and the junction held 0 bases outside the gene matches. The CDR3 sequence is 14 residues long. CDR1 GFQATS and CDR2 STVNSAI come from the germline V gene. CDR3 in amino acids: CGARETGSNERLFF. The sequenced CDR3 bases are TGTGGTGCTAGGGAGACAGGGTCCAACGAAAGATTATTT.

A remark on this clone: Gene names and germline refer to mouse. The read ends 1 residue shy of where the CDR3 ends; the end is completed using the germline J gene. The chain links TRBV26 to TRBJ1-1, with 8 bases matching TRBD1. The CDR3 loop spans 13 amino acids. In germline, CDR1 is KGHPV, CDR2 FQNQEV (reference sequence). V lost 6 bases and J lost 4; bases outside the gene matches: 4. Partial CDR3 DNA: TGTGCCAGCAGACTCACAGGGGGCACAGAAGTCTTC. Translated, it gives CASRLTGGTEVF. The complete CDR3 sequence is CASRLTGGTEVFF. The entire variable domain, with the rest obtained from reference TRBV26 and TRBJ1-1, is as follows: NSKVIQTPRYLVKGQGQKAKMRCIPEKGHPVVFWYQQNKNNEFKFLINFQNQEVLQQIDMTEKRFSAECPSNSPCSLEIQSSEAGDSALYLCASRLTGGTEVFFGKGTRLTVV.

This clone was observed a few times. The genes and germline here are from mouse. The read ends 1 residue early relative to the CDR3; the germline J gene fills the gap. The chain uses TRBV12-1 and TRBJ1-4, with unresolved D. The CDR3 runs 12 residues. V was shortened by 5 bases and J by 5 bases, with 8 bases between the two germline ends. Germline V gives CDR1 SGHSN, CDR2 HYEKVE. CDR3 DNA, as far as it was read: TGTGCCAGCTGTGGGAGAAACGAAAGATTATTT. It yields the protein CASCGRNERLF. The full CDR3 protein reads CASCGRNERLFF. Combining the CDR3 with reference TRBV12-1 and TRBJ1-4 gives the whole variable domain DSGVVQSPRHIIKEKGGRSVLTCIPISGHSNVVWYQQTLGKELKFLIQHYEKVERDKGFLPSRFSVQQFDDYHSEMNMSALELEDSAMYFCASCGRNERLFFGHGTKLSVL.

Points on this clone: Germline and genes here are mouse. The DNA read from the CDR3 is TGTGCCAGCTCCTGGCGCTCCTATGAACAGTAC. Translating it yields CASSWRSYEQY. In full, the CDR3 reads CASSWRSYEQYF. The chain links TRBV13-3 to TRBJ2-7; D is undetermined. The read ends 1 residue shy of where the CDR3 ends; the end is completed using the germline J gene. Germline assignment: CDR1 NNHDY and CDR2 SYVADS. V was shortened by 7 bases and J by 0 bases, with 8 bases between the two germline ends. The CDR3 is 12 amino acids.

Remarks on this clone: Gene names and germline match the mouse. The CDR3 end is not reached by the read, which stops 1 residue before it; the germline J gene fills it in. The chain couples TRBV24 to TRBJ2-7, with D perhaps TRBD2 (7 bases). The germline V gene encodes CDR1 KGHTA and CDR2 FRNEEI. The CDR3 is 15 amino acids. Trimming took off 0 bases at V and 4 bases at J, with 13 bases between the two ends. This chain's CDR3 is CASSLYRGAGYEQYF. Incomplete CDR3 DNA: TGTGCCAGCAGTCTGTATCGGGGGGCAGGTTATGAACAGTAC.

Note on this clone: These gene names are mouse names. The read terminates 1 residue ahead of where the CDR3 ends, so the germline J gene completes it. J is TRBJ2-7 and V is TRBV19; D remains unclear. V was clipped by 1 base and J by 4 bases, with 3 bases between them. CDR3 length: 11 residues. Looked up from germline, CDR1 is FNHDT and CDR2 is SITEND (reference sequence). CDR3 bases read: TGTGCCAGCAGTATAACTTATGAACAGTAC. Translating gives CASSITYEQY. The entire CDR3 sequence reads CASSITYEQYF.